These 3 T cell receptor beta chains came from one sample sequenced in a study of blood T cell repertoires in COVID-19 (dated by TCRdb to between 2020 and 2021). The library was built by means of the immunoSEQ multiplex PCR assay. Not all clones reach the TCRdb copy of this immuneACCESS table, which keeps in-frame sequences only. Checked studies attribute under half of the gap to unresolved V genes and leave the rest unexplained. In all, the sample holds 220,000 or so clones, and less than 85% of those were seen once. The ten largest clones represent 5.5% of the sample. Material for sequencing was peripheral blood. The source is a woman aged 70-85 years with acute or convalescent COVID-19.

This clone was seen only a few times. The CDR3 DNA reads as TGTGCCAGCAGCTTCTCTTCTGGACTAGGTTCTTCCGAGCAGTACTTC. Residues: CASSFSSGLGSSEQYF. The V call is TRBV7-9, the J call TRBJ2-7, with 7 bases aligning to TRBD2. CDR3 length equals 16 residues. J was trimmed by 6 bases and V by 3 bases; bases with no gene match: 14. Germline CDR1 SEHNR, CDR2 FQNEAQ (reference sequence). Variable domain in full (rest from reference TRBV7-9 and TRBJ2-7): DTGVSQNPRHKITKRGQNVTFRCDPISEHNRLYWYRQTLGQGPEFLTYFQNEAQLEKSRLLSDRFSAERPKGSFSTLEIQRTEQGDSAMYLCASSFSSGLGSSEQYFGPGTRLTVT.

The rearrangement links TRBV5-6 to TRBJ2-5; D is unresolved. V was trimmed by 0 bases and J by 1 base, leaving 4 bases between them. Germline values: CDR1 SGHDT, CDR2 YYEEEE. The CDR3 contains 13 residues. The CDR3 DNA reads as TGTGCCAGCAGCTTGGCGGTCCAAGAGACCCAGTACTTC. Translation gives CASSLAVQETQYF. The variable domain in full, completed from reference TRBV5-6 and TRBJ2-5, reads DAGVTQSPTHLIKTRGQQVTLRCSPKSGHDTVSWYQQALGQGPQFIFQYYEEEERQRGNFPDRFSGHQFPNYSSELNVNALLLGDSALYLCASSLAVQETQYFGPGTRLLVL.

This chain joins TRBV10-3 and TRBJ1-1; 8 nucleotides line up with TRBD1. V lost 5 bases, J lost 4 bases, and 6 bases stayed unmatched. From germline, CDR1 is ENHRY and CDR2 SYGVKD. CDR3 length equals 14 residues. The CDR3 region has the DNA TGTGCCATCAGTCCCACTACAGGGGGCACTGAAGCTTTCTTT. Translated: CAISPTTGGTEAFF.